This T cell receptor (beta chain) comes out of a study of cytomegalovirus exposure and HLA in healthy donors. Study-level findings and limits: As a later analysis showed, several of the most significant clusters appeared to be linked to common viral pathogens. Data from an earlier analysis indicated that most TCR beta V segments were productive either about 87% or about 30% of the time. Most observed TCR sequences were rare, whereas some public TCRs were detected in many donors.

Unmatched junction bases numbered 3, after V lost 6 bases and J lost 0 bases. The CDR3 extends over 16 amino acids. Germline loops: CDR1 SNHLY, CDR2 FYNNEI. A word on this clone: Antigen unknown.

With 60 Vbeta and 13 Jbeta primers, the PCR was carried out. Data came from immunoSEQ multiplex PCR; TCRdb stores just in-frame clones and leaves some out. Of approximately 120,000 clones in the sample, approximately 77% are singletons; the top ten hold roughly 1.8%. The sequenced sample consisted of PBMCs. This sequence was found in a man younger than 35 in good health and CMV-seronegative. V is TRBV2 and J is TRBJ2-1; 12 nucleotides align to TRBD2. The CDR3 region is CASRRTSGASYNEQFF. In DNA, the CDR3 is TGTGCCAGCAGGAGGACTAGCGGGGCCTCCTACAATGAGCAGTTCTTC.